The TCR beta chain under discussion was sequenced for a study of PD-1 blockade in classical Hodgkin lymphoma. At the level of the study: Nivolumab dosing for patients was 3 mg/kg, administered intravenously every 2 weeks.

Study-level findings and limits: Newly diagnosed patients and complete responders had comparable diversity at baseline. Possible causes of repertoire differences, disease activity or prior therapy, remain undefined.

CDR1 and CDR2 (germline): LNHDA, SQIVND (reference sequence). Trimming stripped 7 bases from V and 6 bases from J, with 22 bases between. The length of the CDR3 is 16 residues. About this clone: Its antigen is as yet unknown.

The sample's time point: cycle 4 day 1 (C4D1), after more than five weeks of nivolumab. Relapse was seen in all patients after autologous stem cell transplantation, and brentuximab vedotin exposure was variable. The best responses consisted of complete response, partial response or progressive disease. Method: immunoSEQ multiplex PCR; TCRdb's copy keeps in-frame clones and lacks some. Counted here are about 90,000 clones, approximately 90% occurring once; the ten biggest clones make up around 2.9%. The sequences come from peripheral blood mononuclear cells (PBMCs), collected before the fourth cycle of nivolumab. This sequence was found in a human donor with classical Hodgkin lymphoma. The V call is TRBV19, the J call TRBJ1-3; D might be TRBD1 (5 bases). Here the CDR3 DNA reads TGTGCCAGTACCCCCGGAGGGGCCAGACGCCTAAACACCATATATTTT. Its translation: CASTPGGARRLNTIYF.